This TCR beta chain is from a study of T cell responses to AZD1222 COVID-19 vaccine. Findings and limits, study-wide: CD4 TCRs associated with vaccination spanned spike, dominating at 160-218 and 743-854. Repertoires were obtained solely post-peak T cell response. Baseline antibody screening turned up just a handful of seropositive AZD1222 recipients. Unmutated variant regions are reportedly the target of nearly half of TCRs that are spike-specific.

V was pared by 6 bases and J by 4 bases, with 21 bases of the junction left unmatched. Germline V gene sequence: CDR1 MDHEN, CDR2 SYDVKM. The CDR3 length is 19 residues. Concerning this clone itself: Antigen unknown.

Libraries were prepared by immunoSEQ multiplex PCR; TCRdb keeps only in-frame clonotypes and omits some of them. The data contain about 56,000 clones, approximately 85% of them singletons. The TCR originated in an adult in good health. The chain is built from TRBV28 and TRBJ2-5; 9 nucleotides agree with TRBD1. This specimen consisted of peripheral blood, obtained on day 0 of AZD1222 vaccination. CDR3 residues: CASSLQGTGWEVLAETQYF. DNA for the CDR3: TGTGCCAGCAGCCTTCAGGGGACAGGGTGGGAGGTATTGGCAGAGACCCAGTACTTC. Using reference TRBV28 and TRBJ2-5 for the parts outside the CDR3, the full variable domain is DVKVTQSSRYLVKRTGEKVFLECVQDMDHENMFWYRQDPGLGLRLIYFSYDVKMKEKGDIPEGYSVSREKKERFSLILESASTNQTSMYLCASSLQGTGWEVLAETQYFGPGTRLLVL.